This T cell receptor (beta chain) was sequenced in a study of Ad26.COV2.S vaccination and SARS-CoV-2 variants. Only in-frame clones appear in the TCRdb table, and some are missing; sequencing was by immunoSEQ multiplex PCR. The sample consists of over 90,000 clones, over 70% of them appearing once. Germline CDR1 reads LNHDA; CDR2 reads SQIVND (reference sequence). Between the trimmed V and J ends, which lost 4 bases and 0 bases, there was a span of 11 bases. The CDR3 runs 15 residues. Worth noting for this clone: The target antigen is unknown.

Study results and caveats: TCR breadth and depth analyses may have underestimated total T cell responses. Placebo recipients and vaccine recipients were similar in non-spike TCR breadth.

The TCR originated in a human donor who had recovered from COVID-19. This chain connects TRBV19 to TRBJ2-3; D possibly corresponds to TRBD1 (5 bases). The source material was peripheral blood, sampled after recovery from COVID-19. CDR3 sequence reads: CASSNTPGSTDTQYF. CDR3 bases: TGTGCCAGTAGTAATACCCCAGGGAGCACAGATACGCAGTATTTT.